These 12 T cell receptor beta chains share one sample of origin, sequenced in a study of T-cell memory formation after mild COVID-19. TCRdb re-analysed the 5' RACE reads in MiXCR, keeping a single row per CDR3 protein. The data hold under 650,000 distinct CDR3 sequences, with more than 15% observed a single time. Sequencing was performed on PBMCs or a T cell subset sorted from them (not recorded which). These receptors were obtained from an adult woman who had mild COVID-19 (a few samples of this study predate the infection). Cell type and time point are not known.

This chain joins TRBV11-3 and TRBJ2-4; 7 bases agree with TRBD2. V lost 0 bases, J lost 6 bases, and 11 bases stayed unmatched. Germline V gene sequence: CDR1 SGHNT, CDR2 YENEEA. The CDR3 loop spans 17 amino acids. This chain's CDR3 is CASSLDARDYNLNIQYF. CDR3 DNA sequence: TGTGCCAGCAGCTTAGATGCCCGGGACTACAATTTAAACATTCAGTACTTC. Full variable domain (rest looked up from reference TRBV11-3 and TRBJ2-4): EAGVVQSPRYKIIEKKQPVAFWCNPISGHNTLYWYLQNLGQGPELLIRYENEEAVDDSQLPKDRFSAERLKGVDSTLKIQPAELGDSAVYLCASSLDARDYNLNIQYFGAGTRLSVL.

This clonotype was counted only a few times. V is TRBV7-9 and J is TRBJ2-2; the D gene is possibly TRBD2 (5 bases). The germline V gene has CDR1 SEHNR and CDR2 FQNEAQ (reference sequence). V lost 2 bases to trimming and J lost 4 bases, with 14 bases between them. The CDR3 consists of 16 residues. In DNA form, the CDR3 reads TGTGCCAGCAGCTTAAGCGCAGGAGCGGCCACCGGGGAGCTGTTTTTT. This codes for CASSLSAGAATGELFF.

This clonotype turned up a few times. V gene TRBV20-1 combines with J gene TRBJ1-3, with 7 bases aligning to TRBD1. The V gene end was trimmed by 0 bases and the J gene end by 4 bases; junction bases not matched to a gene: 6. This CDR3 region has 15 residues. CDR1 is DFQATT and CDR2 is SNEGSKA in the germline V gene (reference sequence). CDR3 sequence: CSARENRGHGNTIYF. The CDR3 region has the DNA TGCAGTGCTAGAGAAAACAGGGGACACGGAAACACCATATATTTT.

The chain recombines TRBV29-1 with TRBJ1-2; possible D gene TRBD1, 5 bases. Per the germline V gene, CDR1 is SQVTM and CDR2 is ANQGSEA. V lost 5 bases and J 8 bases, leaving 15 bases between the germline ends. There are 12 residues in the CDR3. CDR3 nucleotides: TGCAGCGTTCGGGCTTCCTGGGGGGGCTACACCTTC. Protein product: CSVRASWGGYTF.

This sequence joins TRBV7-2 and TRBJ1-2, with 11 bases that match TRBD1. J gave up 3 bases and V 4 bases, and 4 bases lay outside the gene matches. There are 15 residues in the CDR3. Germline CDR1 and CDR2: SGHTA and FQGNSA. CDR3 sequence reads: CASSSRTGGHYGYTF. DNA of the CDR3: TGTGCCAGCAGCTCAAGGACAGGGGGCCACTATGGCTACACCTTC.

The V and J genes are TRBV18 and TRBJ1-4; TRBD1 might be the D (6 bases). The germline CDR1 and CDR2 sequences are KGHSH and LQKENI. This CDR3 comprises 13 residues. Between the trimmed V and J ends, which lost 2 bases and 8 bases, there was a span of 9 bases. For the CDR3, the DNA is TGTGCCAGCTCACCAAGGGACACCGAAAAACTGTTTTTT. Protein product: CASSPRDTEKLFF. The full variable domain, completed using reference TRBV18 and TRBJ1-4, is NAGVMQNPRHLVRRRGQEARLRCSPMKGHSHVYWYRQLPEEGLKFMVYLQKENIIDESGMPKERFSAEFPKEGPSILRIQQVVRGDSAAYFCASSPRDTEKLFFGSGTQLSVL.

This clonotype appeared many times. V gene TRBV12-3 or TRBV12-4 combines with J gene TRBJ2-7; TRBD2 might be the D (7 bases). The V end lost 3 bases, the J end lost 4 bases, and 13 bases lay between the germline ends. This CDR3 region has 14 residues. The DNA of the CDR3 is TGTGCCAGCAGTTTTTGGGGGGGGCTTTACGAGCAGTACTTC. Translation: CASSFWGGLYEQYF.

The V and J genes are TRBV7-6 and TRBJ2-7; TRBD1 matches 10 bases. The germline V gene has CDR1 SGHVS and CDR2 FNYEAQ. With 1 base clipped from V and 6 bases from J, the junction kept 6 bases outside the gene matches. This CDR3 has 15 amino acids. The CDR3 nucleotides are TGTGCCAGCAGCTTAGGCGGGACAGGGGCCGGCGAGCAGTACTTC. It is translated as CASSLGGTGAGEQYF.

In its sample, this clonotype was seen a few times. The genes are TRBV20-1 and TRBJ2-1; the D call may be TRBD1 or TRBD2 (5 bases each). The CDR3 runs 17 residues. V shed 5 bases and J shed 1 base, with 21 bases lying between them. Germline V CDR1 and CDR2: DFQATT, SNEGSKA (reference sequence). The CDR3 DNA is TGCAGTGCTCCGCATGGTACTTGGGGGAGTTCCTACAATGAGCAGTTCTTC. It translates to CSAPHGTWGSSYNEQFF.

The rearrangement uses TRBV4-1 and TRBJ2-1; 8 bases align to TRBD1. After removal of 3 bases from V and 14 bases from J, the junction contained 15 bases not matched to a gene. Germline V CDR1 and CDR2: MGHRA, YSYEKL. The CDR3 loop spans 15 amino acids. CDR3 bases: TGCGCCAGCAGCCATTTGGACAGGGATGATTTTGGGGAGTTCTTC. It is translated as CASSHLDRDDFGEFF.

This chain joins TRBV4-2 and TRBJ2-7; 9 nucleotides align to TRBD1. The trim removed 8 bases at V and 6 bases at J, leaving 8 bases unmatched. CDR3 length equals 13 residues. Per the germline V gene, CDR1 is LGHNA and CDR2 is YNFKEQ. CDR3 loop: CASGTGGSGEQYF. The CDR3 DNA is TGTGCCAGCGGTACAGGGGGCTCGGGCGAGCAGTACTTC.

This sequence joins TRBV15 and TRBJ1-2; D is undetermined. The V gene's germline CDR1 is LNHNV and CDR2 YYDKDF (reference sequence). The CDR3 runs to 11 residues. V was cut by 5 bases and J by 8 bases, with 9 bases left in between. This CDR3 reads CATSGPRGYTF. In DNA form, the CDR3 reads TGTGCCACCAGCGGACCGAGGGGCTACACCTTC.